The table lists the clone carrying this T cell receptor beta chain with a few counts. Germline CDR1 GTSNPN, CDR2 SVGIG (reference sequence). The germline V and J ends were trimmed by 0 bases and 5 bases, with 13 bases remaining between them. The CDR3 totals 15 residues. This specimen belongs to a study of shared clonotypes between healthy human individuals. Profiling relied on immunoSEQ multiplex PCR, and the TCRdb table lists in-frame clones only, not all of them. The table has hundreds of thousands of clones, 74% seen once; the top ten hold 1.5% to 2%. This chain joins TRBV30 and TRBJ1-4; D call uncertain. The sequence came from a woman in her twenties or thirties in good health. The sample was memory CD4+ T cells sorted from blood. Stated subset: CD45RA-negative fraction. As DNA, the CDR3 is TGTGCCTGGAGTGTTCCCCCGGGAGAAAATGAAAAACTGTTTTTT. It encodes CAWSVPPGENEKLFF. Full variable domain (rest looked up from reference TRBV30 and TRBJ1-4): SQTIHQWPATLVQPVGSPLSLECTVEGTSNPNLYWYRQAAGRGLQLLFYSVGIGQISSEVPQNLSASRPQDRQFILSSKKLLLSDSGFYLCAWSVPPGENEKLFFGSGTQLSVL.